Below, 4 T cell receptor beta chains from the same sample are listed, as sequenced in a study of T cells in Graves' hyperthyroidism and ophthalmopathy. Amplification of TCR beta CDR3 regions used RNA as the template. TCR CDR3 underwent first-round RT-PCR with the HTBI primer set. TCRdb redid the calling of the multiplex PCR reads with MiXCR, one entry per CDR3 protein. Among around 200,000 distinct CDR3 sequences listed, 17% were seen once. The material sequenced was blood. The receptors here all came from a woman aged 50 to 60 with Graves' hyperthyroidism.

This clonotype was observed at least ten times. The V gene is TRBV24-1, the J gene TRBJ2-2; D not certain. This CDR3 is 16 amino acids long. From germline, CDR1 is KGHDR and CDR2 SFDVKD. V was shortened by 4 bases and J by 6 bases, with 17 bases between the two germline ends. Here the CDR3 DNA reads TGTGCCACCAGTGACTCAATGATAGGGCGTCCCGGGGAGCTGTTTTTT. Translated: CATSDSMIGRPGELFF.

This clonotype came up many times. The CDR3 reads CASSTGWTDTQYF. Written as DNA, the CDR3 is TGTGCCAGCAGCACCGGTTGGACAGATACGCAGTATTTT. V usage is TRBV12-3 or TRBV12-4 and J usage is TRBJ2-3; the D is unclear. This CDR3 is 13 amino acids long. V was trimmed by 6 bases and J by 3 bases, leaving 10 bases between them.

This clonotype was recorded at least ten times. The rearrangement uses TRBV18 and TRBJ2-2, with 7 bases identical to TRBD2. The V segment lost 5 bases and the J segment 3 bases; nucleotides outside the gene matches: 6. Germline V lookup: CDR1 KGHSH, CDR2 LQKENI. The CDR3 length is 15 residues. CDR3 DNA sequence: TGTGCCAGCTCAGGCGGACTAGGCGACACCGGGGAGCTGTTTTTT. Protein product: CASSGGLGDTGELFF.

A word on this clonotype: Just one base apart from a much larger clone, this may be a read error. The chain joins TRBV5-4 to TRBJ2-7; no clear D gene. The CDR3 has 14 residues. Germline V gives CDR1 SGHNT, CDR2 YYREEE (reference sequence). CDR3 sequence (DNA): TGTGCCAGCGGCTTGAAGGACGGATCCTACGAGCAGTACTTC. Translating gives CASGLKDGSYEQYF.